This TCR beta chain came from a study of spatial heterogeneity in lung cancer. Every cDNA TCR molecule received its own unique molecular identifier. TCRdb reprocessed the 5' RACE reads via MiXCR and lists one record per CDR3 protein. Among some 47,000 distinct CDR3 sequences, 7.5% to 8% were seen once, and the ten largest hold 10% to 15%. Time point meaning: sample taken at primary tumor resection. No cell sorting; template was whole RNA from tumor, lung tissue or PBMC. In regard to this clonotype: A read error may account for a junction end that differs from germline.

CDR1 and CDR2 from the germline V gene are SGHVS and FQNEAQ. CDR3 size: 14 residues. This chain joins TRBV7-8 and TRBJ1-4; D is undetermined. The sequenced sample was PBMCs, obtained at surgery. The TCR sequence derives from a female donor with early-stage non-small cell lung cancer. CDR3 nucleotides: TGTGCCAGCAGCCGGTTCGCAACTAATGAAAGACTGTTTTTT. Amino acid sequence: CASSRFATNERLFF.